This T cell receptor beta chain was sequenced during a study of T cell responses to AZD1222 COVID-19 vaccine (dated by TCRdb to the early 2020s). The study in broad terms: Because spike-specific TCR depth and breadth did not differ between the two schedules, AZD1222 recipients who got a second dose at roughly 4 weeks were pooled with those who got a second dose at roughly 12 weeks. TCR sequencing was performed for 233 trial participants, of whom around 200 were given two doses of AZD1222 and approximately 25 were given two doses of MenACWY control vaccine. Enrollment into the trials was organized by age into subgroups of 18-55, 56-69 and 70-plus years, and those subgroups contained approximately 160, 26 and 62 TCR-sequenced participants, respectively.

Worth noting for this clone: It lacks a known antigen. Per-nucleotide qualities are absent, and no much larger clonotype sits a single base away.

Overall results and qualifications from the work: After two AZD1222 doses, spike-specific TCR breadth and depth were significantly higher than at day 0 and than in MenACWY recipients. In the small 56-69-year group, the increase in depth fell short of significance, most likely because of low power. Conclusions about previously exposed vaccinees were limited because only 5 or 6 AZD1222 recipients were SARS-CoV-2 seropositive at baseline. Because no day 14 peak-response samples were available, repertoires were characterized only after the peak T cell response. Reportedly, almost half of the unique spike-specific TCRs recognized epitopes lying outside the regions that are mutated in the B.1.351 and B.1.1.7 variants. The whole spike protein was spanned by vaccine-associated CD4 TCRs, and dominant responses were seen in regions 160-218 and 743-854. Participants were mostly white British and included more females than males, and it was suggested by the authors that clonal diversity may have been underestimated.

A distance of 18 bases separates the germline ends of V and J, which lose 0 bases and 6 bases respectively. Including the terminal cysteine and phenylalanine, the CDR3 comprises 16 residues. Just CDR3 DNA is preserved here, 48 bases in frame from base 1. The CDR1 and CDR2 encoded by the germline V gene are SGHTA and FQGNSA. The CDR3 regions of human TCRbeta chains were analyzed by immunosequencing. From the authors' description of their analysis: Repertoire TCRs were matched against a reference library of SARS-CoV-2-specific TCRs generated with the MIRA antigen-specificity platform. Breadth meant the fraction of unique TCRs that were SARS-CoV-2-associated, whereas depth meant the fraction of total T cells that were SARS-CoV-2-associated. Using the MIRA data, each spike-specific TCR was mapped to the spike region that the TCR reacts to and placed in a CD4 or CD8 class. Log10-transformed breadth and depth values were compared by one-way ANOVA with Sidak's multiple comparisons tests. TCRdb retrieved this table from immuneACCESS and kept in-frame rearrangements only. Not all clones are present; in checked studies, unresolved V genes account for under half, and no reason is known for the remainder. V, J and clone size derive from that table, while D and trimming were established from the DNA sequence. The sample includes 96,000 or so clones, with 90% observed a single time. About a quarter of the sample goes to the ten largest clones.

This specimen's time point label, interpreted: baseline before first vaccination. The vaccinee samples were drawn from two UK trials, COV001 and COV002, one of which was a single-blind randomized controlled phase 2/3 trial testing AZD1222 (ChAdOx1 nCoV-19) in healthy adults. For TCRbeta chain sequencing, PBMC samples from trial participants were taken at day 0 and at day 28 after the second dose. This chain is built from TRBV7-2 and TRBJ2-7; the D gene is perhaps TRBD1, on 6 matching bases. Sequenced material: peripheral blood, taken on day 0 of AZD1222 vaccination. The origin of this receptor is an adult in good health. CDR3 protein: CASSLARTVTLAEQYF. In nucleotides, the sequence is TGTGCCAGCAGCTTAGCGCGGACAGTCACTCTCGCCGAGCAGTACTTC.